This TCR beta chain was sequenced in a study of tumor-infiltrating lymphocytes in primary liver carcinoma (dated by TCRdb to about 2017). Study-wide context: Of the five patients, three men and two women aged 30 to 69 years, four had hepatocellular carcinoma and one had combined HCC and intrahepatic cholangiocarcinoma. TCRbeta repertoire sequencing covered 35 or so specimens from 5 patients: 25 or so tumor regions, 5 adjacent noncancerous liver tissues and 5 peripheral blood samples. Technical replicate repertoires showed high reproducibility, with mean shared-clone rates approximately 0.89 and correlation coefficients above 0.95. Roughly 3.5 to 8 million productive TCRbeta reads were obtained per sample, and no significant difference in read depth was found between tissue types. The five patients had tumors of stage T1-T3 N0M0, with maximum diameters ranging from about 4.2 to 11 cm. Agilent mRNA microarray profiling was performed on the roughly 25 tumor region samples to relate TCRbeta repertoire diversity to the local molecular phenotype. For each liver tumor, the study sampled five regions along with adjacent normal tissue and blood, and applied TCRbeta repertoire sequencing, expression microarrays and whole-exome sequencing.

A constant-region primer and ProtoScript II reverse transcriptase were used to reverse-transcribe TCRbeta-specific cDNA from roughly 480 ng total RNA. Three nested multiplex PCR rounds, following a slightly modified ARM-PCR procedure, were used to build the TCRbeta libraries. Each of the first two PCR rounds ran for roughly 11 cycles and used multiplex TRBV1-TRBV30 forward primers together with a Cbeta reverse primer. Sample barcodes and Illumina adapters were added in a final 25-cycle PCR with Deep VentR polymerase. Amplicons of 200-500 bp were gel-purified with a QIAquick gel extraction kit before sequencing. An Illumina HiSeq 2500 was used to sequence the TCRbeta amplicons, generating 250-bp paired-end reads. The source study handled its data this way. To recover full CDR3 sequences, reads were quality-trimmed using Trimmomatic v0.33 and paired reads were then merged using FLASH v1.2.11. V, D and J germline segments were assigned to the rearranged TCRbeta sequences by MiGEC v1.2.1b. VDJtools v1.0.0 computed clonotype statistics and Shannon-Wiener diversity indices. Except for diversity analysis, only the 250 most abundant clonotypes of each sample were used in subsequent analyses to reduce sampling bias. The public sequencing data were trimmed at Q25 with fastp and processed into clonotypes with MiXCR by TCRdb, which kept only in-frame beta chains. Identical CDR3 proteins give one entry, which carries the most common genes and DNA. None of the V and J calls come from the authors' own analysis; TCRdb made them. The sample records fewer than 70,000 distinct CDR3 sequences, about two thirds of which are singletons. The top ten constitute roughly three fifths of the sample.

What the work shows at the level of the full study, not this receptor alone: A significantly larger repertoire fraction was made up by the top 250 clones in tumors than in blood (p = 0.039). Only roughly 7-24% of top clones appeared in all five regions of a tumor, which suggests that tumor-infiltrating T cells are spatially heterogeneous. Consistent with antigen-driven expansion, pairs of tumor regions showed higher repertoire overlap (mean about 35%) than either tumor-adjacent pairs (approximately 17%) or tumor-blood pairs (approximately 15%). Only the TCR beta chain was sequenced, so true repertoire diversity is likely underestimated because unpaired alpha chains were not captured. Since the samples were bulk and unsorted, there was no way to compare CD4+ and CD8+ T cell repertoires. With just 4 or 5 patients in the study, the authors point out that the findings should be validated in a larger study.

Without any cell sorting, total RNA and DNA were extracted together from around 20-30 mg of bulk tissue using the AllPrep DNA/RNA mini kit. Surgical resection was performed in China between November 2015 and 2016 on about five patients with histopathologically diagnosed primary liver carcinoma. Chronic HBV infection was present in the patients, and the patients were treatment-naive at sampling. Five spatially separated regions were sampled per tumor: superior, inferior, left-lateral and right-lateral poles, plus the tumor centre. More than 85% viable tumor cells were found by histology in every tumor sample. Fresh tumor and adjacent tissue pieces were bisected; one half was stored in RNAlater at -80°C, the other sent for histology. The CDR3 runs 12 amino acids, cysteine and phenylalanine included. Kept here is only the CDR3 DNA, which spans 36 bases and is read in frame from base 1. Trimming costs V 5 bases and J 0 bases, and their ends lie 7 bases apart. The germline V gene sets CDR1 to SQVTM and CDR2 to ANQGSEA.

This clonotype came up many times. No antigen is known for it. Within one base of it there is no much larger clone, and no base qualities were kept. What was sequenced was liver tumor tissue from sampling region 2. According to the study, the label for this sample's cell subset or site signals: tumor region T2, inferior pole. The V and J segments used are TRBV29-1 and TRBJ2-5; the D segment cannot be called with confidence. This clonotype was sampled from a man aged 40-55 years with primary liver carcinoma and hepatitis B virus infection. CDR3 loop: CSVLENQETQYF. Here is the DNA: TGCAGCGTTCTGGAGAACCAAGAGACCCAGTACTTC.